The 20 T cell receptor beta chains given below trace back to one sample, sequenced in a study of beta chain features in type 1 diabetes. Findings and limits, study-wide: Patients with Type 1 diabetes showed moderately but significantly shorter TCRB CDR3s in all four CD4+ subsets.

Sequenced material consisted of expressed TCRB transcripts (all of the isolated RNA was reverse transcribed). Some clones are missing from TCRdb's copy, which holds only in-frame ones; the method was immunoSEQ multiplex PCR. This sample has more than 300,000 clones, with roughly 12% found just once. Their antigen targets remain unknown. The source material was naive CD4+ T cells from blood. The receptors shown here come from a woman in her late teens or twenties with type 1 diabetes.

The genes are TRBV25-1 and TRBJ1-1; D is perhaps TRBD1 (5 bases). The length of the CDR3 is 12 residues. V lost 4 bases, J lost 6 bases, and 9 bases lay in between. The V gene's germline CDR1 is MGHDK and CDR2 SYGVNS. CDR3 sequence (DNA): TGTGCCAGCAGTGGCCTACAGGCTGAAGCTTTCTTT. It is translated as CASSGLQAEAFF.

The rearrangement links TRBV27 to TRBJ1-2; 7 bases map to TRBD1. Trimming took 7 bases from V and 4 from J; bases not matched to a gene: 3. The CDR3 extends over 12 amino acids. Germline-derived CDR1 and CDR2 are MNHEY and SMNVEV (reference sequence). Written as DNA, the CDR3 is TGTGCCAGCAAGGGGACAGTCTATGGCTACACCTTC. Translating it yields CASKGTVYGYTF.

In this sample, this clone turned up a few times. V gene TRBV4-3 combines with J gene TRBJ2-7; a weak D match, TRBD1 (6 bases). Trimming stripped 4 bases from V and 1 base from J, with 11 bases between. Germline CDR1 and CDR2: LGHNA and YSLEER. The CDR3 is 14 residues long. CDR3 region: CASSPDRMSYEQYF. CDR3 coding DNA: TGCGCCAGCAGCCCGGACAGAATGTCCTACGAGCAGTACTTC.

This chain joins TRBV6-6 and TRBJ2-7; 10 bases line up with TRBD1. Unmatched junction bases numbered 7, after V lost 4 bases and J lost 4 bases. The CDR3 spans 15 residues. Germline loops: CDR1 MNHNY, CDR2 SVGAGI (reference sequence). The CDR3 DNA reads as TGTGCCAGCAGTTGGGACAGGGGATCTGAGTACGAGCAGTACTTC. This encodes CASSWDRGSEYEQYF.

V and J are TRBV7-8 and TRBJ1-5; D gene ambiguous. The CDR3 loop spans 15 amino acids. Germline V gives CDR1 SGHVS, CDR2 FQNEAQ. V gave up 6 bases and J gave up 2 bases, with 14 bases separating them. The CDR3 DNA reads TGTGCCAGCAGTCAAGTCGGGAGAGGCAATCAGCCCCAGCATTTT. Residues: CASSQVGRGNQPQHF.

The table lists this clone with a few counts. The chain carries TRBV30 and TRBJ2-2; tentatively, D is TRBD1 (6 bases). The CDR3 totals 13 residues. Germline V gene data show CDR1 as GTSNPN and CDR2 as SVGIG (reference sequence). The V end lost 2 bases, the J end lost 6 bases, and 10 bases lay between the germline ends. As DNA, the CDR3 is TGTGCCTGGAGTCTGGGGGCCGCCGGGGAGCTGTTTTTT. It yields the protein CAWSLGAAGELFF. The variable domain in full, with the rest retrieved from reference TRBV30 and TRBJ2-2, is SQTIHQWPATLVQPVGSPLSLECTVEGTSNPNLYWYRQAAGRGLQLLFYSVGIGQISSEVPQNLSASRPQDRQFILSSKKLLLSDSGFYLCAWSLGAAGELFFGEGSRLTVL.

V usage is TRBV5-4 and J usage is TRBJ2-7; 7 nucleotides match TRBD1. The V segment lost 9 bases and the J segment 4 bases; nucleotides outside the gene matches: 10. Germline V gene sequence: CDR1 SGHNT, CDR2 YYREEE (reference sequence). The CDR3 consists of 13 residues. The CDR3 region is CATTGDRAYEQYF. The CDR3 region has the DNA TGTGCCACCACAGGAGACAGGGCTTACGAGCAGTACTTC.

The V gene is TRBV29-1, the J gene TRBJ2-3; weak D call: TRBD2 (5 bases). Germline V gene sequence: CDR1 SQVTM, CDR2 ANQGSEA. V lost 5 bases and J 3 bases, leaving 18 bases between the germline ends. The CDR3 covers 15 residues. The CDR3 sequence is CSVNLRARKTDTQYF. In nucleotides, the CDR3 is TGCAGCGTTAACTTGAGGGCGCGCAAAACAGATACGCAGTATTTT.

The chain uses TRBV25-1 and TRBJ1-2; 7 bases fit TRBD1. CDR3 length: 13 residues. Germline V lookup: CDR1 MGHDK, CDR2 SYGVNS. The J segment lost 3 bases and the V segment lost 5 bases, leaving 3 bases of the junction unmatched. For the CDR3, the DNA is TGTGCCAGCAGTATAACAGGGGACTATGGCTACACCTTC. Translating gives CASSITGDYGYTF.

This clone showed up just a few times. This rearrangement joins TRBV21-1 to TRBJ1-2; TRBD1 was called by the table and not checked on the DNA. TRBV21-1 is a listed pseudogene. There are 11 residues in the CDR3. The CDR3 here is CASGNRGHGTF. For the CDR3, the DNA is TGTGCCAGCGGTAACAGGGGGCATGGCACCTTC.

The V call is TRBV10-3, the J call TRBJ2-1; 8 bases are shared with TRBD2. Germline V gene data show CDR1 as ENHRY and CDR2 as SYGVKD. V trimming: 10 bases; J trimming: 5 bases; junction bases outside the gene matches: 19. The CDR3 loop spans 17 amino acids. The CDR3, as DNA: TGTGCCACCGCGGGAGGACCAGGAGCGGGAGTGGACAATGAGCAGTTCTTC. It encodes CATAGGPGAGVDNEQFF.

A few counts support this clone. V and J are TRBV29-1 and TRBJ2-1; D possibly corresponds to TRBD2 (5 bases). The CDR3 extends over 12 amino acids. Germline assignment: CDR1 SQVTM and CDR2 ANQGSEA. The germline V and J ends were trimmed by 4 bases and 10 bases, with 14 bases remaining between them. The chain's CDR3 is CSVAGVPIEQFF. The CDR3 DNA reads TGCAGCGTTGCCGGGGTCCCGATCGAGCAGTTCTTC.

V gene TRBV5-1 combines with J gene TRBJ2-2; D possibly corresponds to TRBD2 (5 bases). Between the trimmed V and J ends, which lost 5 bases and 2 bases, there was a span of 13 bases. The CDR3 contains 15 residues. In germline, CDR1 is SGHRS, CDR2 YFSETQ. The CDR3 spells CASRAPGSNTGELFF. The CDR3 DNA reads as TGCGCCAGCAGGGCCCCGGGGTCCAACACCGGGGAGCTGTTTTTT.

This clone was detected only a few times. The J gene is TRBJ2-1, the V gene TRBV5-4, with 8 bases lining up with TRBD2. V was pared by 1 base and J by 8 bases, with 2 bases of the junction left unmatched. The CDR3 extends over 13 amino acids. Germline lookup yields CDR1 SGHNT and CDR2 YYREEE (reference sequence). CDR3 sequence reads: CASSLTSGDEQFF. Written as DNA, the CDR3 is TGTGCCAGCAGCTTGACTAGCGGTGATGAGCAGTTCTTC.

The table lists this clone with a few counts. The chain combines TRBV7-7 with TRBJ2-1; 7 nucleotides line up with TRBD2. The V segment lost 2 bases and the J segment 1 base; nucleotides outside the gene matches: 5. This CDR3 has 16 amino acids. Germline V gene sequence: CDR1 SSHAT, CDR2 FNYEAQ (reference sequence). The CDR3 region is CASSLSASGSYNEQFF. CDR3 DNA: TGTGCCAGCAGCTTATCGGCTAGCGGATCCTACAATGAGCAGTTCTTC.

V is TRBV4-1 and J is TRBJ1-5, with D maybe TRBD1 (5 bases). Trimming shortened V by 4 bases and J by 3 bases, and 10 bases separated the two germline ends. Germline assignment: CDR1 MGHRA and CDR2 YSYEKL. CDR3 length: 14 amino acids. The CDR3, as DNA: TGCGCCAGCAGCCGCGCACAGGTCAATCAGCCCCAGCATTTT. The encoded protein is CASSRAQVNQPQHF.

The gene calls are TRBV7-2 and TRBJ1-6; TRBD1 aligns across 7 bases. CDR1 is SGHTA, CDR2 FQGNSA, per germline. With 5 bases clipped from V and 10 bases from J, the junction kept 8 bases outside the gene matches. CDR3 size: 14 residues. The CDR3 spells CASSNRQGQSPLHF. CDR3 DNA sequence: TGTGCCAGCAGCAACAGACAGGGTCAATCACCCCTCCACTTT. The full variable domain, its missing parts supplied by reference TRBV7-2 and TRBJ1-6, is GAGVSQSPSNKVTEKGKDVELRCDPISGHTALYWYRQSLGQGLEFLIYFQGNSAPDKSGLPSDRFSAERTGGSVSTLTIQRTQQEDSAVYLCASSNRQGQSPLHFGNGTRLTVT.

The V call is TRBV14, the J call TRBJ2-5; 12 bases are shared with TRBD2. The CDR3 extends over 18 amino acids. The junction had 9 bases not matched to a gene; V was cut back by 0 bases and J by 4 bases. Germline CDR1 reads SGHDN; CDR2 reads FVKESK. CDR3 nucleotide sequence: TGTGCCAGCAGCCAAGATATCGCTAGCGGGAGGGCCGGAGAGACCCAGTACTTC. It specifies CASSQDIASGRAGETQYF.

This clone was recorded a few times. The J gene is TRBJ1-2, the V gene TRBV19; D possibly corresponds to TRBD1 (6 bases). Germline V gene lookup returns CDR1 LNHDA and CDR2 SQIVND (reference sequence). The V end lost 5 bases, the J end lost 8 bases, and 12 bases lay between the germline ends. The CDR3 sequence is 12 residues long. CDR3 region: CASSPGHRGYTF. The CDR3 DNA is TGTGCCAGTAGTCCGGGACATCGGGGCTACACCTTC.

This clone has more than one count but fewer than ten. At the DNA level, this CDR3 is encoded by other sequences in the same sample as well. This chain uses TRBV9 with TRBJ2-1; maybe TRBD2 (6 bases). The germline gives CDR1 SGDLS, CDR2 YYNGEE. V shed 0 bases and J shed 4 bases, with 11 bases lying between them. The CDR3 runs to 15 residues. CDR3 loop: CASSVVGTPYNEQFF. CDR3 bases: TGTGCCAGCAGCGTAGTGGGGACTCCATACAATGAGCAGTTCTTC.